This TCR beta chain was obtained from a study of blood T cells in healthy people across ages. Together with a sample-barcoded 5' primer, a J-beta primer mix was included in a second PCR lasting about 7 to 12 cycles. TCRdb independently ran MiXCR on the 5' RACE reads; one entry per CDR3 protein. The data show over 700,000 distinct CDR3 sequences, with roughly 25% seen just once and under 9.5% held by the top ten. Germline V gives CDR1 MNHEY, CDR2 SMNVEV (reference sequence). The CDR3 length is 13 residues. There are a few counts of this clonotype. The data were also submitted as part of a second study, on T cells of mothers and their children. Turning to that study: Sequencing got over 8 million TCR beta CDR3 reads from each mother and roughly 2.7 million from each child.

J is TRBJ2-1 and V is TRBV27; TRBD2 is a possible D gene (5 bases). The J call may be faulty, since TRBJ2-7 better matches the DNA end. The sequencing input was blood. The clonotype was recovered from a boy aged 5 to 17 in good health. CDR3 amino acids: CASSLSGYYEQYF. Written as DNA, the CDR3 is TGTGCCAGCAGTTTAAGCGGCTATTACGAGCAGTACTTC.